Listed here are 6 T cell receptor beta chains from one sample, sequenced in a study of T cell clonality in common variable immunodeficiency. Sequencing used immunoSEQ multiplex PCR; TCRdb keeps in-frame clones, though not all of them. Singletons are absent from the sample, which has roughly 70,000 clones. The sample comprised peripheral blood mononuclear cells. All receptors come from a person aged 18-69 years in good health.

This clone has at least ten counts. The CDR3 extends 3 residues past the end of the read, so its final part is completed from the germline J gene. The rearrangement joins TRBV20-1 to TRBJ2-7; 7 nucleotides line up with TRBD2. The V segment lost 1 base and the J segment 2 bases; nucleotides outside the gene matches: 2. The CDR3 sequence is 13 residues long. The V gene's germline CDR1 is DFQATT and CDR2 SNEGSKA (reference sequence). The CDR3 loop reads CSARGGGTYEQYF. CDR3 DNA (partial): TGCAGTGCTAGAGGGGGGGGGACCTACGAG.

This clone came up many times. The DNA ends 3 residues before the CDR3 does, and the rest of the CDR3 is filled in from the germline J gene. This chain joins TRBV19 and TRBJ1-1; tentatively, D is TRBD1 (5 bases). The ends were cut back, 6 bases at V and 0 bases at J, with 14 bases in the middle. Germline CDR1 LNHDA, CDR2 SQIVND (reference sequence). This CDR3 contains 15 residues. CDR3 loop: CASRRGEGLNTEAFF. The sequenced part of the CDR3 DNA is TGTGCCAGTAGGAGGGGTGAGGGGTTGAACACTGAA.

There are many counts of this clone. The CDR3 end falls 3 residues outside the read, so it is completed with the germline J gene. The chain uses TRBV6-1 and TRBJ2-5; D perhaps matches TRBD1 (6 bases). The V and J ends lost 1 base and 5 bases respectively, with 20 bases between them. The CDR3 runs 17 residues. In germline, CDR1 is MNHNS, CDR2 SASEGT. The covered CDR3 bases are TGTGCCAGCAGTGAAGTAGTAGGGGGATTTAATCGGGAGACC. Its translation: CASSEVVGGFNRET. The whole CDR3 sequence reads CASSEVVGGFNRETQYF.

This clone was observed at least ten times. With the read ending 3 residues before the CDR3 end, the germline J gene is used to fill in that end. The V gene is TRBV6-1, the J gene TRBJ1-2; D is uncertain. This CDR3 region has 14 residues. Between the trimmed V and J ends, which lost 3 bases and 4 bases, there was a span of 12 bases. Germline V lookup: CDR1 MNHNS, CDR2 SASEGT. CDR3 sequence reads: CASSDPSGSYGYTF. The sequenced part of the CDR3 DNA is TGTGCCAGCAGTGATCCTTCAGGATCCTATGGC.

This clone was observed many times. The CDR3 end is not reached by the read, which stops 3 residues before it; the germline J gene fills it in. The V call is TRBV20-1, the J call TRBJ2-7; 11 bases match TRBD2. This CDR3 has 16 amino acids. Germline V gene data show CDR1 as DFQATT and CDR2 as SNEGSKA (reference sequence). Losses at the gene ends were 1 base for V and 2 bases for J; bases not matched to a gene: 7. This CDR3 is CSARGKGTSGTYEQYF. The DNA read from the CDR3 is TGCAGTGCTAGAGGCAAGGGGACTAGCGGTACCTACGAG.

In regard to this clone: The read ends 3 residues before the CDR3 terminus; that terminus is restored from the germline J gene. The V and J genes are TRBV6-1 and TRBJ2-4; 9 nucleotides align to TRBD1. Germline lookup yields CDR1 MNHNS and CDR2 SASEGT. The CDR3 has 15 amino acids. Incomplete CDR3 DNA: TGTGCCAGCAGAGAACCGGGACAGGGAACTCGGGGT. Translating gives CASREPGQGTRG. The complete CDR3 protein is CASREPGQGTRGQYF.